Listed here is a single TCR beta chain. Trimming removed 5 bases from V and 2 bases from J, with 14 bases in between. The CDR3 covers 14 residues. CDR1 and CDR2 (germline): SGHRS, YFSETQ. Samples from alopecia areata patients were lesional scalp punch biopsies and peripheral blood. PBMCs were stained for CD3, CD4 and CD8, and CD4+ and CD8+ T cells were sorted. Reverse transcription of extracted RNA yielded cDNA, which provided the sequencing template. Clones were sequenced by immunoSEQ multiplex PCR, and TCRdb holds only the in-frame ones, with some missing. This table has over 150,000 clones, around 50% appearing once. This entry comes from a study of CD8+ T cells in alopecia areata. Across the study: Those treated were given oral tofacitinib at 5 to 10 mg twice daily. Tofacitinib ran for 6 to 18 months before 6 months off drug.

The chain couples TRBV5-1 to TRBJ2-7; D gene uncertain. The TCR was taken from a human donor with alopecia areata. This material consisted of CD4+ T cells sorted from blood, taken at week 0. The CDR3 nucleotides read TGCGCCAGCAGACCAGAGAGGCAAACCTACGAGCAGTACTTC. Amino acids: CASRPERQTYEQYF.